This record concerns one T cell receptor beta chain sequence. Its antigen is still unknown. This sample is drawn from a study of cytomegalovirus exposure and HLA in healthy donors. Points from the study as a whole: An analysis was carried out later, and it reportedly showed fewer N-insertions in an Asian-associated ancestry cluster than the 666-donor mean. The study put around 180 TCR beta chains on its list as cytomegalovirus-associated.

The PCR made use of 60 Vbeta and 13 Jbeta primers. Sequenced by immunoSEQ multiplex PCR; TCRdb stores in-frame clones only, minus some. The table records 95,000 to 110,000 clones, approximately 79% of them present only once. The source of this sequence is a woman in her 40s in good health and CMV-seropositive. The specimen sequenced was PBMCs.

CDR3 DNA sequence: TGTGCCAGCAGCTTAACCTCGGGCGGGACCTATGGCTACACCTTC. It yields the protein CASSLTSGGTYGYTF. The chain is built from TRBV7-3 and TRBJ1-2; D may be TRBD1 (5 bases). The CDR3 runs to 15 residues. Germline lookup yields CDR1 SGHTA and CDR2 FQGTGA. The ends were cut back, 0 bases at V and 4 bases at J, with 12 bases in the middle.